The 3 T cell receptor beta chains in this list originate from one sample, sequenced in a study of T cell responses to AZD1222 COVID-19 vaccine. Profiled with immunoSEQ multiplex PCR; TCRdb holds only in-frame clones, not every one. The data contain about 84,000 clones, 75% to 95% of them singletons. The sequencing used peripheral blood, collected 28 days after the second AZD1222 dose. These receptors came from an adult who received the AZD1222 COVID-19 vaccine.

This chain connects TRBV3-1 (or the pseudogene TRBV3-2) to TRBJ1-1; 9 nucleotides align to TRBD1. This CDR3 is 13 amino acids long. Trimming at V came to 1 base and at J to 10 bases, leaving 4 bases not matched to a gene. Germline-derived CDR1 and CDR2 are LGHDT and YNNKEL (reference sequence). For the CDR3, the DNA is TGTGCCAGCAGCCAAGTGGACAGGGGCCGAGCTTTCTTT. This encodes CASSQVDRGRAFF.

V is TRBV5-4 and J is TRBJ2-1, with TRBD2 matching over 11 bases. With V trimmed by 7 bases and J by 7 bases, 16 bases remained unmatched. The germline V gene encodes CDR1 SGHNT and CDR2 YYREEE (reference sequence). The CDR3 spans 17 residues. CDR3 bases: TGTGCCAGCGAACGTGGACTAGCGGGTGGGTTTCGGAATGAGCAGTTCTTC. This sequence encodes CASERGLAGGFRNEQFF.

The chain is built from TRBV9 and TRBJ1-4; D is undetermined. The CDR3 has 16 residues. Germline CDR1 reads SGDLS; CDR2 reads YYNGEE. V lost 1 base and J 7 bases, leaving 17 bases between the germline ends. CDR3 sequence reads: CASSVKGSTGGEKLFF. CDR3 sequence (DNA): TGTGCCAGCAGCGTAAAGGGTTCGACCGGCGGTGAAAAACTGTTTTTT.